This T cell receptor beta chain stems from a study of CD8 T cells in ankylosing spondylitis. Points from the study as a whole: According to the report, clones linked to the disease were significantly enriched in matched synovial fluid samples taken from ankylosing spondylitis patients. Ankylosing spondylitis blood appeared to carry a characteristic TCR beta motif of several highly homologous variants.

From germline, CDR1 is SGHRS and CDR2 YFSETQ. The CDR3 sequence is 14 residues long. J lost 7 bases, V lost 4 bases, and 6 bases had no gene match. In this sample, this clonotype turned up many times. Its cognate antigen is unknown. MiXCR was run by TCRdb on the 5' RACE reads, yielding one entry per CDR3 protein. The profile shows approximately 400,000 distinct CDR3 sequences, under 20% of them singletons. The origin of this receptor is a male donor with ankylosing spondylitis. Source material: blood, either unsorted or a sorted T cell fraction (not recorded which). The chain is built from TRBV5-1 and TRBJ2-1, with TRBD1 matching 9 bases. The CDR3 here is CASSEQGAENEQFF. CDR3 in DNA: TGCGCCAGCAGCGAACAGGGGGCGGAAAATGAGCAGTTCTTC.